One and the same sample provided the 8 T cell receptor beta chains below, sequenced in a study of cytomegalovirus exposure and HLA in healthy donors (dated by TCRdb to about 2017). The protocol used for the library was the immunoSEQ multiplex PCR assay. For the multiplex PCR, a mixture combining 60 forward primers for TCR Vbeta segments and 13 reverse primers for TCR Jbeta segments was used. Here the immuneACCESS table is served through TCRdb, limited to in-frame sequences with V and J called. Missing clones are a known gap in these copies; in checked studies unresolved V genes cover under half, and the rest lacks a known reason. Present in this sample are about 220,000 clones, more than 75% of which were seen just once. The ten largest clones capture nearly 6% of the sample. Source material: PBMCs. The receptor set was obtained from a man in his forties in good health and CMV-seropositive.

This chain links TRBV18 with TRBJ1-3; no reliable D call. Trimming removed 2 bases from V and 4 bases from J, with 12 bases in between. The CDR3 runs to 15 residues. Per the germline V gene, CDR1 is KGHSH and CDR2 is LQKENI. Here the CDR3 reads CASSPLEAGGNTIYF. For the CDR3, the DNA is TGTGCCAGCTCACCATTGGAAGCAGGCGGAAACACCATATATTTT.

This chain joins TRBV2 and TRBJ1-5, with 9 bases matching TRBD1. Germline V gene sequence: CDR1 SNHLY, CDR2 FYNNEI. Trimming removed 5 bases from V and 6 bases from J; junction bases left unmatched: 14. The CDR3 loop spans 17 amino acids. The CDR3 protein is CASSITPGTGSGQPQHF. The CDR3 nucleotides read TGTGCCAGCAGTATTACTCCCGGGACAGGGTCTGGTCAGCCCCAGCATTTT.

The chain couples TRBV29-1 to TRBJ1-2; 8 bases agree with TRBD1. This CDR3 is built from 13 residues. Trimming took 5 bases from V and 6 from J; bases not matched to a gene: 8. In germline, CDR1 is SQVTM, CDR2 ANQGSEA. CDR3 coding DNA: TGCAGCGTTACCCCCGGACAGGGTGATGGCTACACCTTC. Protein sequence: CSVTPGQGDGYTF.

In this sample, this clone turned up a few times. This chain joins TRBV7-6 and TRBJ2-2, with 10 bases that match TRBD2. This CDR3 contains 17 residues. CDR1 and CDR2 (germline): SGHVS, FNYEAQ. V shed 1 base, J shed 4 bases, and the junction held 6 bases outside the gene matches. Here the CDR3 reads CASSLGAGGPGTGELFF. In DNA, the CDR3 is TGTGCCAGCAGCTTAGGAGCGGGAGGGCCGGGCACCGGGGAGCTGTTTTTT.

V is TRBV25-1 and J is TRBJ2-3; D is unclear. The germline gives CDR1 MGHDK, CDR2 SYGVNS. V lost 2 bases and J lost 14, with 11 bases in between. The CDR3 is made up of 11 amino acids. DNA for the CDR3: TGTGCCAGCAGTGAAGGTCTCAAGCTGTATTTT. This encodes CASSEGLKLYF.

The CDR3 reads CSVWAGDYGYTF. In nucleotides, the CDR3 is TGCAGCGTTTGGGCGGGGGACTATGGCTACACCTTC. V gene TRBV29-1 combines with J gene TRBJ1-2; D is perhaps TRBD1 (5 bases). The CDR3 loop spans 12 amino acids. Per germline, CDR1 SQVTM and CDR2 ANQGSEA. The V end lost 5 bases, the J end lost 3 bases, and 10 bases lay between the germline ends. The full variable domain, its missing parts supplied by reference TRBV29-1 and TRBJ1-2, is SAVISQKPSRDICQRGTSLTIQCQVDSQVTMMFWYRQQPGQSLTLIATANQGSEATYESGFVIDKFPISRPNLTFSTLTVSNMSPEDSSIYLCSVWAGDYGYTFGSGTRLTVV.

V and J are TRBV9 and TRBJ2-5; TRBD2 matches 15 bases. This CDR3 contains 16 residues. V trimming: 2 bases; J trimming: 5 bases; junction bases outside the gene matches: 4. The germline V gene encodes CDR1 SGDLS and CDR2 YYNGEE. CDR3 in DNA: TGTGCCAGCAGCGTCCCCGGGACTAGCGGGAGGGAGACCCAGTACTTC. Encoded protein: CASSVPGTSGRETQYF.

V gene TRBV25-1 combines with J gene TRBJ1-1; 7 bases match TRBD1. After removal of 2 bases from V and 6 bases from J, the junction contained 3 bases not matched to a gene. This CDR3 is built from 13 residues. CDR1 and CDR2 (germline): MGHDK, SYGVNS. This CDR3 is CASSEPQGPEAFF. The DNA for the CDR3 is TGTGCCAGCAGTGAACCACAGGGGCCTGAAGCTTTCTTT.